This T cell receptor beta chain was found in a study of long-term antiretroviral therapy in people with HIV. A v3.0 immunoSEQ assay was performed at survey level. The target of sequencing was roughly 40,000-50,000 T-cell genomes per sample. Repertoires were generated with immunoSEQ multiplex PCR, while TCRdb's copy carries only in-frame clones and drops some. Of around 30,000 clones in the sample, 84% are singletons; the top ten hold less than 7%. Trimming removed 5 bases at V and 3 bases at J, with 8 bases between. The CDR3 runs 12 residues. Germline CDR1 is SGHTA and CDR2 is FQGNSA. V is TRBV7-2 and J is TRBJ2-7, with unresolved D. The origin of this receptor is a man between 18 and 35 years old with HIV. The sequenced sample was unsorted PBMCs, obtained 0.4 years after starting antiretroviral therapy. CDR3 bases: TGTGCCAGCAGCCCAAGAATCTACGAGCAGTACTTC. Translation gives CASSPRIYEQYF.